The clone carrying this T cell receptor beta chain was seen at least ten times. Its antigen is currently unknown. Sequencing ends 3 residues short of the CDR3 end; the germline J gene provides the rest. Each donor provided roughly 4.5 to 9 ml of heparinized whole blood. Control and CVID samples contributed equal amounts of genomic DNA. Measured with immunoSEQ multiplex PCR; TCRdb has only the in-frame clones, and not every one. The profile covers some 39,000 clones, none occurring a single time. This sample stems from a study of T cell clonality in common variable immunodeficiency. This CDR3 has 14 residues. In germline, CDR1 is SQVTM, CDR2 ANQGSEA. V shed 6 bases, J shed 4 bases, and the junction held 7 bases outside the gene matches. Study results and limitations: Fewer deletions and N-nucleotide insertions were reportedly seen in common variable immunodeficiency TCR beta sequences. CVID subjects showed higher TCRbeta clonality than healthy controls.

Sequencing was performed on peripheral blood mononuclear cells. The chain has TRBV29-1 and TRBJ2-1; 9 bases are shared with TRBD2. The TCR originated in a person aged 18-69 years in good health. CDR3 protein: CSVRGTSFYNEQFF. The covered CDR3 bases are TGCAGCGTGAGGGGGACTAGCTTTTACAATGAG.